This paragraph covers one TCR beta chain sequence. This sample is drawn from a study of blood T cell repertoires in COVID-19. About the study: Samples came from the United States, Italy and Spain, spanning acute and convalescent COVID-19. PBMCs, B-cell-depleted T cells, or T cells were the source of the cDNA or gDNA that made up the material.

Study processing details: Amplification with reference gene primers provided the estimates of nucleated cell counts. Produced via immunoSEQ multiplex PCR; TCRdb's table is partial and in-frame only. That table is the source of V, J and clone size, and D and trimming were worked out from the DNA. The data show under 200,000 clones, roughly 90% seen once. Trimming shortened V by 2 bases and J by 3 bases, and 16 bases separated the two germline ends. The CDR3 is 16 amino acids. Germline-derived CDR1 and CDR2 are SGHRS and YFSETQ. Specimen: peripheral blood. The chain is built from TRBV5-1 and TRBJ2-3, with TRBD2 as a possible D gene (5 bases). This sequence originates from a man between 18 and 29 years old with active or convalescent COVID-19. CDR3 sequence: CASSLRGQPGTDTQYF. The CDR3 region has the DNA TGCGCCAGCAGCTTACGAGGGCAGCCGGGGACAGATACGCAGTATTTT.